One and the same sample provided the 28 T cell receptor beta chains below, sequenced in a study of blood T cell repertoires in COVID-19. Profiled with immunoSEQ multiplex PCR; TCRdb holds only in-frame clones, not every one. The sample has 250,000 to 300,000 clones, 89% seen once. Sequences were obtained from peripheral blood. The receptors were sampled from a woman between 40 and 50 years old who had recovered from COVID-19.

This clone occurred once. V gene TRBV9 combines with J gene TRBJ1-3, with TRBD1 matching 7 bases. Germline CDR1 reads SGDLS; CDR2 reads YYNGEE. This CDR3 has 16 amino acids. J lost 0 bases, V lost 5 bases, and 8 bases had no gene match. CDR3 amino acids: CASSPPGQSSGNTIYF. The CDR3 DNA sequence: TGTGCCAGCAGTCCCCCGGGACAGAGCTCTGGAAACACCATATATTTT. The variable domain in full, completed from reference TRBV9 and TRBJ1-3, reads DSGVTQTPKHLITATGQRVTLRCSPRSGDLSVYWYQQSLDQGLQFLIQYYNGEERAKGNILERFSAQQFPDLHSELNLSSLELGDSALYFCASSPPGQSSGNTIYFGEGSWLTVV.

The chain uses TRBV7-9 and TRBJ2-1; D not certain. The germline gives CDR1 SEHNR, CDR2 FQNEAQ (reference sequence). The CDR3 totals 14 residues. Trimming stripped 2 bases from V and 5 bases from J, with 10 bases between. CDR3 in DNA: TGTGCCAGCAGCTTAAGTCACAGTAACAATGAGCAGTTCTTC. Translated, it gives CASSLSHSNNEQFF. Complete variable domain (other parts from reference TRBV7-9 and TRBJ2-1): DTGVSQNPRHKITKRGQNVTFRCDPISEHNRLYWYRQTLGQGPEFLTYFQNEAQLEKSRLLSDRFSAERPKGSFSTLEIQRTEQGDSAMYLCASSLSHSNNEQFFGPGTRLTVL.

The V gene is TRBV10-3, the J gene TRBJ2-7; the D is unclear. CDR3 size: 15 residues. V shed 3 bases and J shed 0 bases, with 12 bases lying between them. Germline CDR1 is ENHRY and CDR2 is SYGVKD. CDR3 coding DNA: TGTGCCATCAGTGATGGGCAGGTTTCCTCCTACGAGCAGTACTTC. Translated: CAISDGQVSSYEQYF.

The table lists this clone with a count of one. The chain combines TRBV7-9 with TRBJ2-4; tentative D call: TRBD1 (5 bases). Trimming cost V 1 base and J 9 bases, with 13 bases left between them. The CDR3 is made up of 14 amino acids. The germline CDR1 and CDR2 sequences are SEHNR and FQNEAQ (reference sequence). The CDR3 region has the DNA TGTGCCAGCAGCTTAGATTCAGGGTATGGCATTCAGTACTTC. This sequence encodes CASSLDSGYGIQYF.

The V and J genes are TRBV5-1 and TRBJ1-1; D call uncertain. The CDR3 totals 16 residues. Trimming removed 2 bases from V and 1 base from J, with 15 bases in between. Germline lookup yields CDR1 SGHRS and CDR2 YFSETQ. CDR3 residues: CASSLLTSGRNTEAFF. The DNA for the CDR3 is TGCGCCAGCAGCTTACTAACCTCCGGGAGGAACACTGAAGCTTTCTTT.

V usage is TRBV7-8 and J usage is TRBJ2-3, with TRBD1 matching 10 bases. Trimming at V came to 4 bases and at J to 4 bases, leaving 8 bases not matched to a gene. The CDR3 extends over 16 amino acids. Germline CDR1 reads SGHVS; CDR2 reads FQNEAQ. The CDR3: CASSSRQGALADTQYF. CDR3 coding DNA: TGTGCCAGCAGCTCAAGACAGGGGGCACTGGCAGATACGCAGTATTTT. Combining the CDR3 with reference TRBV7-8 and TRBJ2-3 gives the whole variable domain GAGVSQSPRYKVAKRGQDVALRCDPISGHVSLFWYQQALGQGPEFLTYFQNEAQLDKSGLPSDRFFAERPEGSVSTLKIQRTQQEDSAVYLCASSSRQGALADTQYFGPGTRLTVL.

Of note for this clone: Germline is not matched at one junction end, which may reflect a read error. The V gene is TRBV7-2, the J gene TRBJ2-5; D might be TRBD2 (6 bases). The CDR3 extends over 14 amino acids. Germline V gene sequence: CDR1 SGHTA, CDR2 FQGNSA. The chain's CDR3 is CAGSPVSGDETQYF. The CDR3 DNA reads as TGTGCCGGCAGCCCGGTCTCGGGAGACGAGACCCAGTACTTC.

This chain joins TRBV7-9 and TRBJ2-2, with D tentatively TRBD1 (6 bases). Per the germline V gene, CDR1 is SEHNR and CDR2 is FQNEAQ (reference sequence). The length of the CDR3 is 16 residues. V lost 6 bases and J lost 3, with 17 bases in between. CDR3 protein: CASRATYREDTGELFF. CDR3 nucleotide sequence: TGTGCCAGCAGAGCTACCTACAGGGAAGACACCGGGGAGCTGTTTTTT.

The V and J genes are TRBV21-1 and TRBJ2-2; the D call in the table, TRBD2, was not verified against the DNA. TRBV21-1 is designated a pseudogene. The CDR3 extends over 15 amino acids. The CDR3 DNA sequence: TGTGCCAGCAGCAAATCCAACTTAAACACCGGGGAGCTGTTTTTT. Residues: CASSKSNLNTGELFF.

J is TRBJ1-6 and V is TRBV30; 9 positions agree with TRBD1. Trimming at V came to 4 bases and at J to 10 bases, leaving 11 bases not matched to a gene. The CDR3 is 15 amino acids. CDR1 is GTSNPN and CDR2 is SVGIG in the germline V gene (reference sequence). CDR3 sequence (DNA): TGTGCCTGGACTTGGAAGGGACAGGGAGGCTCACCCCTCCACTTT. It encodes CAWTWKGQGGSPLHF.

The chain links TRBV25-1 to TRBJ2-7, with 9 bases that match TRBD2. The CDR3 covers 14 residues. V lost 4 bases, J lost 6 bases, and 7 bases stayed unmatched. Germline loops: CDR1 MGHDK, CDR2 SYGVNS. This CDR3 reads CASSGLAGAFEQYF. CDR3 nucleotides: TGTGCCAGCAGTGGATTAGCGGGAGCCTTCGAGCAGTACTTC.

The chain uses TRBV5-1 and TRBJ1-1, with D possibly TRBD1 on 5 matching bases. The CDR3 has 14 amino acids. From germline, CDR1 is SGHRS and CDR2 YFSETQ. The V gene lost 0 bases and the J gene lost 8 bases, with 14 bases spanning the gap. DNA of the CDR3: TGCGCCAGCAGCTTGGCCAGTACAGGAGTCGAAGCTTTCTTT. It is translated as CASSLASTGVEAFF.

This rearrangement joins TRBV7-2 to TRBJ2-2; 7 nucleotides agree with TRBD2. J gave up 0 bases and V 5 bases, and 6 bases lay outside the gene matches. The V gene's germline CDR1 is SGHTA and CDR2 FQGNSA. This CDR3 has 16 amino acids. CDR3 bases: TGTGCCAGCAGCCATTTTAGCGGGCCGAACACCGGGGAGCTGTTTTTT. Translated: CASSHFSGPNTGELFF.

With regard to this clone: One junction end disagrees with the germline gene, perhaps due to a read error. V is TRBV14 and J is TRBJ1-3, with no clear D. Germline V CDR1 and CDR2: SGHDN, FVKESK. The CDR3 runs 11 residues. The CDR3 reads CASSQVQDFSF. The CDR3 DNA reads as TGTGCCAGCAGCCAAGTCCAGGACTTCAGTTTT.

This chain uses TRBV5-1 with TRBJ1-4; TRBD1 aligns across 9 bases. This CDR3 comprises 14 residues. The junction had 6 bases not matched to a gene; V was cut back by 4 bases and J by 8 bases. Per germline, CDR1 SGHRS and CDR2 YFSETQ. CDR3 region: CASSPGQGNEKLFF. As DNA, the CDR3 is TGCGCCAGCAGCCCCGGACAGGGGAACGAAAAACTGTTTTTT.

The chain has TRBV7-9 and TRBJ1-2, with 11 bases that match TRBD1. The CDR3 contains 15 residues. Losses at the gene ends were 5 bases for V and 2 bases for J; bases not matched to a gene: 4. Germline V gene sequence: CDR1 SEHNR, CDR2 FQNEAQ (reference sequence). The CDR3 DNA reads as TGTGCCAGCAGCCCGAGGGACAGGGGGAACTATGGCTACACCTTC. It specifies CASSPRDRGNYGYTF.

The CDR3 bases are TGTGCCAGCAGTTATTTCGATGAGCAGTTCTTC. It is translated as CASSYFDEQFF. This sequence joins TRBV6-2 or TRBV6-3 and TRBJ2-1; the D is unclear. Trimming removed 3 bases at V and 8 bases at J, with 5 bases between. This CDR3 region has 11 residues. Germline CDR1 reads MNHEY; CDR2 reads SVGEGT.

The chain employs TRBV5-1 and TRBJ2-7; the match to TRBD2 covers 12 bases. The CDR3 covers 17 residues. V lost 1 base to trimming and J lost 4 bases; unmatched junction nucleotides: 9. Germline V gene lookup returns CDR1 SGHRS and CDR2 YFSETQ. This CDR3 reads CASSLSSGRANLYEQYF. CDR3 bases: TGCGCCAGCAGCTTGTCTAGCGGGAGGGCCAACCTGTACGAGCAGTACTTC.

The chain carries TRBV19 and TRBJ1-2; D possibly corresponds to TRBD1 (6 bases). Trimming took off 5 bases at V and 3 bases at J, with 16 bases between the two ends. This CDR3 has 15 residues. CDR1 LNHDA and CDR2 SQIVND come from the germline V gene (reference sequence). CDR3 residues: CASSGHRVGYYGYTF. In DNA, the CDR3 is TGTGCCAGTAGTGGGCACAGGGTAGGGTACTATGGCTACACCTTC. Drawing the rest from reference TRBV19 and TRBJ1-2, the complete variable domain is DGGITQSPKYLFRKEGQNVTLSCEQNLNHDAMYWYRQDPGQGLRLIYYSQIVNDFQKGDIAEGYSVSREKKESFPLTVTSAQKNPTAFYLCASSGHRVGYYGYTFGSGTRLTVV.

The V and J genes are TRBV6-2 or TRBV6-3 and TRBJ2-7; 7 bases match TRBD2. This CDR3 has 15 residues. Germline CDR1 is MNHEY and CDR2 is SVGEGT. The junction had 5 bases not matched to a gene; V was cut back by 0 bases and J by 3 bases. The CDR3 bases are TGTGCCAGCAGTTACTCGAGCGGGAAACTCTACGAGCAGTACTTC. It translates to CASSYSSGKLYEQYF.

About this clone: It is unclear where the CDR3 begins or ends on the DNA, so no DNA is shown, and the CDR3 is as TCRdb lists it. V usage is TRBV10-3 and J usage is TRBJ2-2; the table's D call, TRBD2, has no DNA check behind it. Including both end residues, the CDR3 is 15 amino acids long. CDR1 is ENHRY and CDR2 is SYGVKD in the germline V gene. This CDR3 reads CAISSSGGPTGELFF.

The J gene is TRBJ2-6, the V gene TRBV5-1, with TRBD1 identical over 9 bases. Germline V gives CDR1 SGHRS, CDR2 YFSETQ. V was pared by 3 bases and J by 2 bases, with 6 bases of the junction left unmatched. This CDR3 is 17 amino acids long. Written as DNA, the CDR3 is TGCGCCAGCAGCTGGGACAGGGACGGAACTGGGGCCAACGTCCTGACTTTC. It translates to CASSWDRDGTGANVLTF. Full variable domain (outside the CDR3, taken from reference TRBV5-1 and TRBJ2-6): KAGVTQTPRYLIKTRGQQVTLSCSPISGHRSVSWYQQTPGQGLQFLFEYFSETQRNKGNFPGRFSGRQFSNSRSEMNVSTLELGDSALYLCASSWDRDGTGANVLTFGAGSRLTVL.

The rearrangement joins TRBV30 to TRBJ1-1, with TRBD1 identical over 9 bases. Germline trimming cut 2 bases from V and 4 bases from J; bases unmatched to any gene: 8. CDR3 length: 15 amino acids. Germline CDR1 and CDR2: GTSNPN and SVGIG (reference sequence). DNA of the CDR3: TGTGCCTGGAGTCCGGACAGGGGATTCGTCACTGAAGCTTTCTTT. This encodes CAWSPDRGFVTEAFF.

CDR3 sequence (DNA): TGTGCCTGGGACTTCACCCGGACTAGCGGGAGGAATGAGCAGTTCTTC. It translates to CAWDFTRTSGRNEQFF. This chain links TRBV30 with TRBJ2-1; 14 nucleotides match TRBD2. Per the germline V gene, CDR1 is GTSNPN and CDR2 is SVGIG (reference sequence). The CDR3 contains 16 residues. J was trimmed by 7 bases and V by 5 bases; bases with no gene match: 10.

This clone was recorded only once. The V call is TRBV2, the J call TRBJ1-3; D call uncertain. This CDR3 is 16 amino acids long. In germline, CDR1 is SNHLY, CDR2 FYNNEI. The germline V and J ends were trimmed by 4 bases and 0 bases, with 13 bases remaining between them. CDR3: CASSARIPSSGNTIYF. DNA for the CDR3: TGTGCCAGCAGTGCTAGAATCCCAAGCTCTGGAAACACCATATATTTT.

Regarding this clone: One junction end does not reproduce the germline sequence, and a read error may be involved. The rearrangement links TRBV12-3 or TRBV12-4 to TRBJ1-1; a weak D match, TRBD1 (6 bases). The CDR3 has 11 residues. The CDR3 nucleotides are TGTGCCAGCAGTCGGCCCCCACAGGGCTTCTTC. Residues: CASSRPPQGFF.

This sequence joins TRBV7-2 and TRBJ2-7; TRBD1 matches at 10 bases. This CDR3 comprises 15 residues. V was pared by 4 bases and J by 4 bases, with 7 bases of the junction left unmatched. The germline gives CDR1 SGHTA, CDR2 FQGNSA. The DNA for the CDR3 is TGTGCCAGCAGCTCGGCGACAGGGGGCGGGTACGAGCAGTACTTC. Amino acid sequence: CASSSATGGGYEQYF.

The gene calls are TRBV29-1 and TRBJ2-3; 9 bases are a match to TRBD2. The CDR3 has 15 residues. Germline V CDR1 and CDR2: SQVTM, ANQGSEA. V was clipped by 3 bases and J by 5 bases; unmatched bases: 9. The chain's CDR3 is CSVEKAGGWGDTQYF. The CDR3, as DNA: TGCAGCGTTGAGAAGGCGGGAGGGTGGGGAGATACGCAGTATTTT.